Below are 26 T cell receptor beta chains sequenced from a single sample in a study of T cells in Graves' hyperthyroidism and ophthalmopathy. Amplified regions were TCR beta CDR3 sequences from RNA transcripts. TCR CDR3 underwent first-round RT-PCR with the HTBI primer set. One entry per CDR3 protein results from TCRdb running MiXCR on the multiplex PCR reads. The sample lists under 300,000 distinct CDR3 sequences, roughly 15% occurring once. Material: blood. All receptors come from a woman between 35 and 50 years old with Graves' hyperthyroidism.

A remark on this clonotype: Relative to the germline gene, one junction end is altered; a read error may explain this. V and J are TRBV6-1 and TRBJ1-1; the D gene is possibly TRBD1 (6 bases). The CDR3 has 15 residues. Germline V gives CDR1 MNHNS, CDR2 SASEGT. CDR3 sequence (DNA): TGTGCCAGCAGTTTGACCGGGACAACGAACGCTGAAGCTTTCTTT. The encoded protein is CASSLTGTTNAEAFF.

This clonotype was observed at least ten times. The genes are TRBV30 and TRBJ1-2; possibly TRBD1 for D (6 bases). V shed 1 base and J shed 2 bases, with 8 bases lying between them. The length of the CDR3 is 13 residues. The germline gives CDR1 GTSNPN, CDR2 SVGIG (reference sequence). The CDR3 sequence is CAWSATGNYGYTF. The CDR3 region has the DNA TGTGCCTGGAGTGCGACAGGCAACTATGGCTACACCTTC. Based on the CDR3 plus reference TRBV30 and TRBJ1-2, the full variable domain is SQTIHQWPATLVQPVGSPLSLECTVEGTSNPNLYWYRQAAGRGLQLLFYSVGIGQISSEVPQNLSASRPQDRQFILSSKKLLLSDSGFYLCAWSATGNYGYTFGSGTRLTVV.

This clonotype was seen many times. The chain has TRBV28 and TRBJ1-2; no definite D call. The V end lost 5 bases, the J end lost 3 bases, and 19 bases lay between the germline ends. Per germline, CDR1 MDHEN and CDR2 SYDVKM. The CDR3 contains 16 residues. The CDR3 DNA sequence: TGTGCCAGCAGTAGAACCCTGGACCTAGAGGACTATGGCTACACCTTC. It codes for CASSRTLDLEDYGYTF.

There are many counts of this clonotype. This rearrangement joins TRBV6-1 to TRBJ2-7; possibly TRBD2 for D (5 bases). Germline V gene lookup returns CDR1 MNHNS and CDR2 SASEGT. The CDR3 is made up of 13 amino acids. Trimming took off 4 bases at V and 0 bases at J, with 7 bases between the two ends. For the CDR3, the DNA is TGTGCCAGCAGTGCTGGACTCTCCTACGAGCAGTACTTC. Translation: CASSAGLSYEQYF.

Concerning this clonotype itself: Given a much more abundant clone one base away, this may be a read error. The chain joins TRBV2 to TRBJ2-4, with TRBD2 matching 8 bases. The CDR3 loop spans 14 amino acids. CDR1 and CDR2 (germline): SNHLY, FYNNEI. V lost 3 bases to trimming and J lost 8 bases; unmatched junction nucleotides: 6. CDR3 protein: CASSEGLGSDIQYF. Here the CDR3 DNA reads TGTGCCAGCAGTGAGGGACTAGGCAGCGACATTCAGTACTTC. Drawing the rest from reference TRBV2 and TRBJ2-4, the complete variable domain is EPEVTQTPSHQVTQMGQEVILRCVPISNHLYFYWYRQILGQKVEFLVSFYNNEISEKSEIFDDQFSVERPDGSNFTLKIRSTKLEDSAMYFCASSEGLGSDIQYFGAGTRLSVL.

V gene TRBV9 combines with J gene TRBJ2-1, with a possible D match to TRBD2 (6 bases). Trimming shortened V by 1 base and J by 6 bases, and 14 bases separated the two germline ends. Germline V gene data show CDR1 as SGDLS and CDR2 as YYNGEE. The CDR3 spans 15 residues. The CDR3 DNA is TGTGCCAGCAGCGTAAGGTGGGGAGGCGTCAATGAGCAGTTCTTC. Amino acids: CASSVRWGGVNEQFF.

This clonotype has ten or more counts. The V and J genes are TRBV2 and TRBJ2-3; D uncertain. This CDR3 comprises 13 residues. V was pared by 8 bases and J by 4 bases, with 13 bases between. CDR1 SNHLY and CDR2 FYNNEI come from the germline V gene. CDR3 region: CASSIGLADTQYF. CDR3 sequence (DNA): TGTGCCAGCTCCATAGGTTTAGCAGATACGCAGTATTTT. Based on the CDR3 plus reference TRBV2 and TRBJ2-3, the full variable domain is EPEVTQTPSHQVTQMGQEVILRCVPISNHLYFYWYRQILGQKVEFLVSFYNNEISEKSEIFDDQFSVERPDGSNFTLKIRSTKLEDSAMYFCASSIGLADTQYFGPGTRLTVL.

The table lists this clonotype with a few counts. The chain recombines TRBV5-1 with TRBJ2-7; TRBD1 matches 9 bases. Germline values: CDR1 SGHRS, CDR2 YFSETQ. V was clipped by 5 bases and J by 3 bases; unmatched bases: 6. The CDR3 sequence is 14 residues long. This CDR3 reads CASRQPGQGYEQYF. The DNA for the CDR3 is TGCGCCAGCAGACAACCGGGACAGGGCTACGAGCAGTACTTC. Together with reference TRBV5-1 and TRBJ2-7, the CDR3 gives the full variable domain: KAGVTQTPRYLIKTRGQQVTLSCSPISGHRSVSWYQQTPGQGLQFLFEYFSETQRNKGNFPGRFSGRQFSNSRSEMNVSTLELGDSALYLCASRQPGQGYEQYFGPGTRLTVT.

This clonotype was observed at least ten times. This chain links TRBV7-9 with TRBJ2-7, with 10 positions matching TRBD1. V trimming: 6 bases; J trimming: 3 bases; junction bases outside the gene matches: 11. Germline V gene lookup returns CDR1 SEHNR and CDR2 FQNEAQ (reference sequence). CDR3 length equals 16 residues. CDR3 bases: TGTGCCAGCAGTCCTCCCCCCGGGACAGGGGACTACGAGCAGTACTTC. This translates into CASSPPPGTGDYEQYF.

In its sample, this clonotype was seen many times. For the CDR3, the DNA is TGTGCCAGCAGGGGACAGGGGGGTGAGACCCAGTACTTC. Residues: CASRGQGGETQYF. The V and J genes are TRBV2 and TRBJ2-5; TRBD1 aligns across 11 bases. Germline values: CDR1 SNHLY, CDR2 FYNNEI. V lost 6 bases to trimming and J lost 5 bases; unmatched junction nucleotides: 2. CDR3 size: 13 residues.

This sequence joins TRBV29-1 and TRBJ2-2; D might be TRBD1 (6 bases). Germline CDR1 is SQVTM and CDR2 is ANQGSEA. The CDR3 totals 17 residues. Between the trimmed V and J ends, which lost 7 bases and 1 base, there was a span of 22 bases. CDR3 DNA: TGCAGCGCCAGCTACGGCCCTTTGACAGGGAACACCGGGGAGCTGTTTTTT. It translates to CSASYGPLTGNTGELFF.

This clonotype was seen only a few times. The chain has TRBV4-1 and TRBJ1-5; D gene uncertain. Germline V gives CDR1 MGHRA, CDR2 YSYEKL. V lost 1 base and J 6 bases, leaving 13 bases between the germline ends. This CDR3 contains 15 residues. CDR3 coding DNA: TGCGCCAGCAGCCAAGGGCCAGGCGGCGGTCAGCCCCAGCATTTT. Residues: CASSQGPGGGQPQHF.

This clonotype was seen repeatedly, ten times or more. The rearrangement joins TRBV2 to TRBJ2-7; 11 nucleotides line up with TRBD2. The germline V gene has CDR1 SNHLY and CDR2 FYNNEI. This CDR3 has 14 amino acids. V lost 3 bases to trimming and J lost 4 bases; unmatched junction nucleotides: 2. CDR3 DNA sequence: TGTGCCAGCAGTGATAGCGGGAGGGAGTACGAGCAGTACTTC. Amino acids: CASSDSGREYEQYF. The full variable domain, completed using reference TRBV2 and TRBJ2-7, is EPEVTQTPSHQVTQMGQEVILRCVPISNHLYFYWYRQILGQKVEFLVSFYNNEISEKSEIFDDQFSVERPDGSNFTLKIRSTKLEDSAMYFCASSDSGREYEQYFGPGTRLTVT.

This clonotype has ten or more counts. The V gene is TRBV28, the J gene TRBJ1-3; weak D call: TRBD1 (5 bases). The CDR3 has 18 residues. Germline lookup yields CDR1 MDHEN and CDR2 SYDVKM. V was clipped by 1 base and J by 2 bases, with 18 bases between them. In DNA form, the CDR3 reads TGTGCCAGCAGTTTATTTATTGGGGGTGGCACGACTGGAAACACCATATATTTT. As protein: CASSLFIGGGTTGNTIYF.

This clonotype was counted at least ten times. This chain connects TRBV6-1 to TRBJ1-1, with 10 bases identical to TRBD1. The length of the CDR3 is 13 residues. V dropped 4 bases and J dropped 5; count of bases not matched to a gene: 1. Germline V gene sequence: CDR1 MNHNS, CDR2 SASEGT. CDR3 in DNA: TGTGCCAGCAGTGGACAGGGGGCGACTGAAGCTTTCTTT. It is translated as CASSGQGATEAFF.

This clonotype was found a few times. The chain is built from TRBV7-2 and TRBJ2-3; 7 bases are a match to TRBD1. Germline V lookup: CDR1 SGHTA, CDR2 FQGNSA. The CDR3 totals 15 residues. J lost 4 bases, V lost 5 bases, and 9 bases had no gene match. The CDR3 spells CASSRGGHGPDTQYF. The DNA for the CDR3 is TGTGCCAGCAGCCGAGGGGGCCATGGGCCAGATACGCAGTATTTT.

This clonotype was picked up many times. The CDR3 nucleotides are TGTGCCTGGGACGGCGGGACCTCCTACAATGAGCAGTTCTTC. Protein: CAWDGGTSYNEQFF. J is TRBJ2-1 and V is TRBV30, with D perhaps TRBD2 (6 bases). V lost 5 bases, J lost 0 bases, and 11 bases lay in between. The CDR3 is made up of 14 amino acids. Germline V gene data show CDR1 as GTSNPN and CDR2 as SVGIG (reference sequence).

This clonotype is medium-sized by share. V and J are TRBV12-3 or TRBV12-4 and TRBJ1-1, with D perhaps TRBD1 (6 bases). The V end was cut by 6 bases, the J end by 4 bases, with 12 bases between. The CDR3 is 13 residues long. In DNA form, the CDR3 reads TGTGCCAGCAGGCTACAGGGAGGCACTGAAGCTTTCTTT. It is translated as CASRLQGGTEAFF.

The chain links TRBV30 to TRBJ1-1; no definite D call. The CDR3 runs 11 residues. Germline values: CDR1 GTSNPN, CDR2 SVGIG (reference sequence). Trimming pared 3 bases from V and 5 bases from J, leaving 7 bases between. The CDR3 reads CAWSGQTEAFF. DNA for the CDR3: TGTGCCTGGAGCGGCCAGACTGAAGCTTTCTTT. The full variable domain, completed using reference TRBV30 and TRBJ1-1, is SQTIHQWPATLVQPVGSPLSLECTVEGTSNPNLYWYRQAAGRGLQLLFYSVGIGQISSEVPQNLSASRPQDRQFILSSKKLLLSDSGFYLCAWSGQTEAFFGQGTRLTVV.

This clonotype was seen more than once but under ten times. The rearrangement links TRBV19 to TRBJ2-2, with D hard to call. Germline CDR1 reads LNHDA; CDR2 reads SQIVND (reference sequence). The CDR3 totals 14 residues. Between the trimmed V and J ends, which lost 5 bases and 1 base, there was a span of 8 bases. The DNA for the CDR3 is TGTGCCAGTAGTCACGGTGGGAACACCGGGGAGCTGTTTTTT. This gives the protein CASSHGGNTGELFF.

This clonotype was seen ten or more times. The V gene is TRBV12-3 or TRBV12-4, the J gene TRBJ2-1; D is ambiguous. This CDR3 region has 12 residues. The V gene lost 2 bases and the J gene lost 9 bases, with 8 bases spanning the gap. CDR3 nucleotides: TGTGCCAGCAGTTTATCGGTGGGTGAGCAGTTCTTC. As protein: CASSLSVGEQFF.

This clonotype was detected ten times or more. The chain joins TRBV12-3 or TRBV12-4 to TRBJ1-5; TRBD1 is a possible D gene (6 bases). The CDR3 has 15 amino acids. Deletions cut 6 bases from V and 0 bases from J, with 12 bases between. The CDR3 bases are TGTGCCAGCAGCCCTGGACAGATTAGCAATCAGCCCCAGCATTTT. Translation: CASSPGQISNQPQHF.

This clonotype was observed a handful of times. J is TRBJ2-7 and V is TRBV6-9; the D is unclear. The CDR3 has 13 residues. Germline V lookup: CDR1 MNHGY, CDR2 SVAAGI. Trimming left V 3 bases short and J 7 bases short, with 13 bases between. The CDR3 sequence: CASSYSNPREQYF. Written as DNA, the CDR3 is TGTGCCAGCAGTTACTCGAATCCGAGAGAGCAGTACTTC.

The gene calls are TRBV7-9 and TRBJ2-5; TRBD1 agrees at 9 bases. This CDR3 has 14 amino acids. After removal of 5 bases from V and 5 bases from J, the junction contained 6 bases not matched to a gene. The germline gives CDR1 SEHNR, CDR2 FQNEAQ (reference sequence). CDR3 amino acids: CASSPTGGAETQYF. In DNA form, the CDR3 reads TGTGCCAGCAGCCCTACAGGGGGCGCGGAGACCCAGTACTTC.

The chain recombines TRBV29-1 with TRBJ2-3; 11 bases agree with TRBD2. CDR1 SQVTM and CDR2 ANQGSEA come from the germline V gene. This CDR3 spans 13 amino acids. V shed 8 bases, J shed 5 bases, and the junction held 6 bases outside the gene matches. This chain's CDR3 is CSPKLAGVDTQYF. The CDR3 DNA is TGCAGCCCAAAACTAGCGGGAGTAGATACGCAGTATTTT.

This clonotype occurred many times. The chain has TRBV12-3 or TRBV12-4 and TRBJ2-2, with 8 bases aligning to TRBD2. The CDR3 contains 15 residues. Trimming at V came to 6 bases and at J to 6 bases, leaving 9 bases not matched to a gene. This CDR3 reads CASRAGTRGAGELFF. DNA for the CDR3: TGTGCCAGCAGGGCCGGGACTAGAGGCGCCGGGGAGCTGTTTTTT.